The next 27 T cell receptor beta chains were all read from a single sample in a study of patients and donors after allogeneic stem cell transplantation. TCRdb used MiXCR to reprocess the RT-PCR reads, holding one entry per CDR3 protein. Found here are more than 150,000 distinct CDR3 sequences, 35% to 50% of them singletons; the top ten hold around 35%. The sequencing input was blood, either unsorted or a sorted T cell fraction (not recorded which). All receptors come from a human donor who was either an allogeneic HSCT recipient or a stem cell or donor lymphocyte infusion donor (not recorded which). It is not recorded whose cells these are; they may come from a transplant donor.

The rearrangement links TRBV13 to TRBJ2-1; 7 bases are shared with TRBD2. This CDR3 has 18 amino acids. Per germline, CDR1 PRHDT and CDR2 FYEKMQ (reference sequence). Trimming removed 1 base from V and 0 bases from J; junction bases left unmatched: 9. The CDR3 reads CASSLEGSGIFSYNEQFF. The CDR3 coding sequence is TGTGCCAGCAGCTTAGAAGGAAGCGGGATCTTCTCCTACAATGAGCAGTTCTTC.

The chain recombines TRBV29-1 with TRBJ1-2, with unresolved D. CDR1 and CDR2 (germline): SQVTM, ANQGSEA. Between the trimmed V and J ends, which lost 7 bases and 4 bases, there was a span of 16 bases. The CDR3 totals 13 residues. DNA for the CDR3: TGCAGCGCCTCCACGGTAGAAGGCTATGGCTACACCTTC. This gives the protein CSASTVEGYGYTF.

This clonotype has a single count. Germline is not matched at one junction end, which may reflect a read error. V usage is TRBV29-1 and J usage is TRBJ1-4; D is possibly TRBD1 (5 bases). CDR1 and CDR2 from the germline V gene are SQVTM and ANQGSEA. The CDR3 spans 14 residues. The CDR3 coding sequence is TGCAGCGTTGAGTCGGCAGGGAACGGTGAAGAACTGTTTTTT. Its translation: CSVESAGNGEELFF.

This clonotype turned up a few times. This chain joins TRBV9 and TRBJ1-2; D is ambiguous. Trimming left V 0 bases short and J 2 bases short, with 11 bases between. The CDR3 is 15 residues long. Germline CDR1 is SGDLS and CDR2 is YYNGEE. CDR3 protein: CASSVEVGGNYGYTF. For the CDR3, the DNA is TGTGCCAGCAGCGTAGAGGTAGGCGGCAACTATGGCTACACCTTC.

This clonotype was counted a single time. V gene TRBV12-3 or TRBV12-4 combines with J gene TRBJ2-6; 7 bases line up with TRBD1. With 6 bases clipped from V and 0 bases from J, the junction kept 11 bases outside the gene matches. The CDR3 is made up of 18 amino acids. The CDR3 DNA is TGTGCCAGCAGGAGGGACAGCCTCCTTAACTCTGGGGCCAACGTCCTGACTTTC. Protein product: CASRRDSLLNSGANVLTF.

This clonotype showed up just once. In DNA form, the CDR3 reads TGTGCCAGCAGCGATCCTAAACAGGGGACAGCAGGGGATACGCAGTATTTT. Its translation: CASSDPKQGTAGDTQYF. The V call is TRBV9, the J call TRBJ2-3; 7 bases match TRBD1. The junction had 16 bases not matched to a gene; V was cut back by 3 bases and J by 6 bases. This CDR3 has 17 residues. Per the germline V gene, CDR1 is SGDLS and CDR2 is YYNGEE.

CDR3 residues: CASSQGQIAGNSPLHF. CDR3 DNA: TGTGCCAGCTCACAGGGACAGATCGCGGGGAATTCACCCCTCCACTTT. This chain connects TRBV18 to TRBJ1-6; TRBD1 aligns across 7 bases. There are 16 residues in the CDR3. Trimming at V came to 4 bases and at J to 7 bases, leaving 10 bases not matched to a gene. The germline CDR1 and CDR2 sequences are KGHSH and LQKENI.

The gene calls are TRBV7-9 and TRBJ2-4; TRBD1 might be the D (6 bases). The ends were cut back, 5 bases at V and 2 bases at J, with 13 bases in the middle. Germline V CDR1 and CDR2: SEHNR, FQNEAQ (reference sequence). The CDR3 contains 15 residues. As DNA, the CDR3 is TGTGCCAGCAGCACAACAGGGATACCCAAAAACATTCAGTACTTC. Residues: CASSTTGIPKNIQYF.

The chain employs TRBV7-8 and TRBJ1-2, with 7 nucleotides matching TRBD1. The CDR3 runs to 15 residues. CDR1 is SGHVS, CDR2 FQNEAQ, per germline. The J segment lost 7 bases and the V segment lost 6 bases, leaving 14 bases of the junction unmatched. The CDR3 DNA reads TGTGCCAGCAGTTCCCGCAGGGGGATTAAGCGTGGCTACACCTTC. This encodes CASSSRRGIKRGYTF.

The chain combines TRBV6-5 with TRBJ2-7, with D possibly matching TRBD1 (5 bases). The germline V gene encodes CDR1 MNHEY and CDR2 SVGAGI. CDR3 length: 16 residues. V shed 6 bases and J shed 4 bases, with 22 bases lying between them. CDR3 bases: TGTGCCAGCAGCTCGAGACAGACCAGAGAGTTATACGAGCAGTACTTC. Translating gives CASSSRQTRELYEQYF.

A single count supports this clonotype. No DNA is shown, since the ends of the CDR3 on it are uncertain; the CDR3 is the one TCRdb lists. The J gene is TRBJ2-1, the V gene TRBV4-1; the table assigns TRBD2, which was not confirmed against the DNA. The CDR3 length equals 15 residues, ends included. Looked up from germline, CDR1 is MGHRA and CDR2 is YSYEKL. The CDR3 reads CASSQDQAGVLRRFF.

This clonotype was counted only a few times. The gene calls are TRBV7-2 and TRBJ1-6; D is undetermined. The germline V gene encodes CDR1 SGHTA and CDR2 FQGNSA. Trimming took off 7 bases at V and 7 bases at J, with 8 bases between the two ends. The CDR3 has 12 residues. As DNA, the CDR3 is TGTGCCAGCACCCCGGGGAATTCACCCCTCCACTTT. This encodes CASTPGNSPLHF.

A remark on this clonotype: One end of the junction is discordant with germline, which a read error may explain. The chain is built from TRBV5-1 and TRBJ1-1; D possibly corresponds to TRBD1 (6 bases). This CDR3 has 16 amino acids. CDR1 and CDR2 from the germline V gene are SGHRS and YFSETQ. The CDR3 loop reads CASSLAPGAGGPEAFF. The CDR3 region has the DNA TGCGCCAGCAGCTTGGCCCCGGGGGCCGGAGGACCTGAAGCCTTCTTT.

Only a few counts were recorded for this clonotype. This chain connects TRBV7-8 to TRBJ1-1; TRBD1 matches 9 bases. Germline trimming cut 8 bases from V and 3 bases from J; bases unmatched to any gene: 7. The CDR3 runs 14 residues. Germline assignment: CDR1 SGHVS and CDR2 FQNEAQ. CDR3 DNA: TGTGCCAGCGCTGGGACAGGGTTGGACACTGAAGCTTTCTTT. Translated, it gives CASAGTGLDTEAFF.

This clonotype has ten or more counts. CDR3 DNA: TGCGCCAGCAGCCCGGGACAGGTCTCTGGAAACACCATATATTTT. Its protein product is CASSPGQVSGNTIYF. The rearrangement joins TRBV4-1 to TRBJ1-3, with TRBD1 identical over 8 bases. V shed 4 bases, J shed 0 bases, and the junction held 2 bases outside the gene matches. CDR1 is MGHRA and CDR2 is YSYEKL in the germline V gene. CDR3 length: 15 residues.

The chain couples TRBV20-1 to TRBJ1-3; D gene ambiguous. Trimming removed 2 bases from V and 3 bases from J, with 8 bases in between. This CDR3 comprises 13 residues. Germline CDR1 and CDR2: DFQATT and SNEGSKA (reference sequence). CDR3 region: CSARYEGGNTIYF. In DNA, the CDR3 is TGCAGTGCTAGATATGAGGGTGGAAACACCATATATTTT.

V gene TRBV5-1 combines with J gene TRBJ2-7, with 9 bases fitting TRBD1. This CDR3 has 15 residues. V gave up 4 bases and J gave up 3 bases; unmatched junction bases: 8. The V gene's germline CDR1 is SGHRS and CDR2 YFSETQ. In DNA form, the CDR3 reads TGCGCCAGCAGCCCCGACAGGGGGAATCTCTACGAGCAGTACTTC. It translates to CASSPDRGNLYEQYF.

The CDR3 nucleotides read TGCGCCAGCAGCTTGTTGGCCCAGGCCGGGGAGCTGTTTTTT. Translated: CASSLLAQAGELFF. The chain employs TRBV5-1 and TRBJ2-2; no firm D call. Between the trimmed V and J ends, which lost 1 base and 6 bases, there was a span of 10 bases. The germline V gene encodes CDR1 SGHRS and CDR2 YFSETQ. This CDR3 has 14 amino acids.

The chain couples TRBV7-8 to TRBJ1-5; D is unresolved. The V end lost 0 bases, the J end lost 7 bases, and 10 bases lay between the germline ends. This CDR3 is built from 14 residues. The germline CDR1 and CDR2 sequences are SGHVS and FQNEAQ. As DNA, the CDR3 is TGTGCCAGCAGCTTAGCATTGAGTAGCCAGCCCCAGCATTTT. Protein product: CASSLALSSQPQHF.

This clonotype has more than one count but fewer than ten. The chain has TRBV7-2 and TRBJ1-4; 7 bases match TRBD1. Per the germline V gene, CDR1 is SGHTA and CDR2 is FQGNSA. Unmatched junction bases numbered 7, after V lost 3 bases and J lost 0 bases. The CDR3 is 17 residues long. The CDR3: CASSLRQGIATNEKLFF. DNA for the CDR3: TGTGCCAGCAGCTTGAGACAGGGCATTGCAACTAATGAAAAACTGTTTTTT.

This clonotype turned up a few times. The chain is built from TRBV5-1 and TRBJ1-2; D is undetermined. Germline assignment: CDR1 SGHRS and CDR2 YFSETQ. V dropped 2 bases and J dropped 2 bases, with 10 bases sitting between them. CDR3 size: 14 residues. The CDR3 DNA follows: TGCGCCAGCAGCTTAAGGGAGGAAAACTATGGCTACACCTTC. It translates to CASSLREENYGYTF.

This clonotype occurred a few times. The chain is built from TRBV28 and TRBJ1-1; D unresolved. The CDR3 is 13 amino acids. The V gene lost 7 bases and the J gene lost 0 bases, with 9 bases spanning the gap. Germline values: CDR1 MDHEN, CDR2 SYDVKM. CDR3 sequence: CASNPGMNTEAFF. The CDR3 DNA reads TGTGCCAGCAACCCCGGGATGAACACTGAAGCTTTCTTT.

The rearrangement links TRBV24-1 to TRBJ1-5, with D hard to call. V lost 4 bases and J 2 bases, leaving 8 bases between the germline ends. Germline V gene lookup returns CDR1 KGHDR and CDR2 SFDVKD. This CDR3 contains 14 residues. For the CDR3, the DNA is TGTGCCACCAGTGAGGGAAGGGGCAATCAGCCCCAGCATTTT. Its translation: CATSEGRGNQPQHF.

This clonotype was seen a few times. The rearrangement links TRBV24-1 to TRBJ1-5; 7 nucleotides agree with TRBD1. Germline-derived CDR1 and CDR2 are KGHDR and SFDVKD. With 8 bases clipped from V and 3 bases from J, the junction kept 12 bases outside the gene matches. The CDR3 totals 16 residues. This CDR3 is CATMNPGQPHNQPQHF. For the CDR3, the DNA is TGTGCCACCATGAATCCGGGACAGCCTCACAATCAGCCCCAGCATTTT.

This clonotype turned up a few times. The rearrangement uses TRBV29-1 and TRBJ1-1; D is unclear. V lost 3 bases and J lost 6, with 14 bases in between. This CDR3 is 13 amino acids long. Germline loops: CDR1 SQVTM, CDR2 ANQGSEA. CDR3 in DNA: TGCAGCGTTGACAAGGGAAGAGAGCCTGAAGCTTTCTTT. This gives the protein CSVDKGREPEAFF. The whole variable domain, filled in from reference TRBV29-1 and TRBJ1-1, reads SAVISQKPSRDICQRGTSLTIQCQVDSQVTMMFWYRQQPGQSLTLIATANQGSEATYESGFVIDKFPISRPNLTFSTLTVSNMSPEDSSIYLCSVDKGREPEAFFGQGTRLTVV.

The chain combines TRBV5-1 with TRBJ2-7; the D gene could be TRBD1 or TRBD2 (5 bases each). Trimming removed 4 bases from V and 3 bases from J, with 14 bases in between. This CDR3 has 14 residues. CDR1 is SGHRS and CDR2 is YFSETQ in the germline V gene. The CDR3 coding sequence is TGCGCCAGCAGCCCCGAGGGGAAGCTCTACGAGCAGTACTTC. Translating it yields CASSPEGKLYEQYF. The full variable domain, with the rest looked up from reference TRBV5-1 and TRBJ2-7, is KAGVTQTPRYLIKTRGQQVTLSCSPISGHRSVSWYQQTPGQGLQFLFEYFSETQRNKGNFPGRFSGRQFSNSRSEMNVSTLELGDSALYLCASSPEGKLYEQYFGPGTRLTVT.

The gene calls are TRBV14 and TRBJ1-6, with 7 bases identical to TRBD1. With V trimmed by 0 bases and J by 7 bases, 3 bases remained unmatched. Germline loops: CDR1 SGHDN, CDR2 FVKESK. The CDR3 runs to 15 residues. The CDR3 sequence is CASSQETGKNSPLHF. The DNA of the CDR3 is TGTGCCAGCAGCCAAGAGACAGGGAAGAATTCACCCCTCCACTTT. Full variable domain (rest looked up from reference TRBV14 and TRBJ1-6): EAGVTQFPSHSVIEKGQTVTLRCDPISGHDNLYWYRRVMGKEIKFLLHFVKESKQDESGMPNNRFLAERTGGTYSTLKVQPAELEDSGVYFCASSQETGKNSPLHFGNGTRLTVT.